The 32 T cell receptor beta chains presented below share a single source sample, sequenced in a study of cytotoxic CD8 clonotypes in ibrutinib-treated CLL. Repertoires were generated with immunoSEQ multiplex PCR, while TCRdb's copy carries only in-frame clones and drops some. The sample carries some 130,000 clones, 80% to 90% recorded once. The specimen comprised PBMCs, sampled after 24 months of ibrutinib treatment. The receptors come from a human donor with chronic lymphocytic leukemia.

This clone was counted many times. The chain carries TRBV5-5 and TRBJ2-7, with D perhaps matching TRBD1 (5 bases). Germline values: CDR1 SGHKS, CDR2 YYEKEE (reference sequence). The V end lost 4 bases, the J end lost 5 bases, and 16 bases lay between the germline ends. This CDR3 spans 14 amino acids. The CDR3 spells CASSQDSTAHEQYF. The CDR3 nucleotides read TGTGCCAGCAGCCAAGACAGCACGGCGCACGAGCAGTACTTC. Variable domain in full (rest from reference TRBV5-5 and TRBJ2-7): DAGVTQSPTHLIKTRGQQVTLRCSPISGHKSVSWYQQVLGQGPQFIFQYYEKEERGRGNFPDRFSARQFPNYSSELNVNALLLGDSALYLCASSQDSTAHEQYFGPGTRLTVT.

The CDR3 spells CASSPPVAQGSTEAFF. CDR3 sequence (DNA): TGTGCCAGCTCACCACCAGTGGCACAGGGAAGCACTGAAGCTTTCTTT. The gene calls are TRBV18 and TRBJ1-1; perhaps TRBD1 as D (6 bases). Germline loops: CDR1 KGHSH, CDR2 LQKENI. With 0 bases removed from V and 4 bases from J, the gap between germline ends came to 15 bases. CDR3 length: 16 amino acids.

This chain connects TRBV6-5 to TRBJ2-1; 10 positions match TRBD2. The CDR3 loop spans 16 amino acids. The V gene end was trimmed by 6 bases and the J gene end by 10 bases; junction bases not matched to a gene: 15. Germline CDR1 and CDR2: MNHEY and SVGAGI. This CDR3 reads CASRYLLAGVSGEQFF. The CDR3 nucleotides are TGTGCCAGCAGGTACCTTCTAGCGGGGGTTTCGGGGGAGCAGTTCTTC.

The J gene is TRBJ2-2, the V gene TRBV18; 10 bases are shared with TRBD1. CDR3 length: 15 residues. Looked up from germline, CDR1 is KGHSH and CDR2 is LQKENI. Trimming at V came to 6 bases and at J to 5 bases, leaving 6 bases not matched to a gene. In nucleotides, the CDR3 is TGTGCCAGCTCTGCGGGACAGGGGATGACCGGGGAGCTGTTTTTT. This encodes CASSAGQGMTGELFF.

The chain links TRBV5-5 to TRBJ2-7; D might be TRBD1 (6 bases). The germline V gene has CDR1 SGHKS and CDR2 YYEKEE (reference sequence). The ends were cut back, 0 bases at V and 0 bases at J, with 13 bases in the middle. The CDR3 sequence is 16 residues long. This CDR3 reads CASSLVGTTFSYEQYF. CDR3 sequence (DNA): TGTGCCAGCAGCTTGGTAGGGACAACTTTCTCCTACGAGCAGTACTTC.

This clone was found a few times. CDR3 protein: CASSPQGGGGYTF. CDR3 DNA sequence: TGTGCCAGCAGCCCCCAAGGGGGAGGTGGCTACACCTTC. The chain couples TRBV27 to TRBJ1-2; a weak D match, TRBD1 (6 bases). The V and J ends lost 6 bases and 7 bases respectively, with 15 bases between them. Germline V lookup: CDR1 MNHEY, CDR2 SMNVEV (reference sequence). This CDR3 is built from 13 residues.

The V call is TRBV9, the J call TRBJ2-1, with 7 bases fitting TRBD1. Trimming at V came to 2 bases and at J to 3 bases, leaving 5 bases not matched to a gene. This CDR3 is built from 15 residues. Germline-derived CDR1 and CDR2 are SGDLS and YYNGEE. CDR3 in DNA: TGTGCCAGCAGCGTCCGGGACAGAGGCTACAATGAGCAGTTCTTC. Amino acids: CASSVRDRGYNEQFF.

The chain combines TRBV11-3 with TRBJ2-7, with 10 positions matching TRBD2. J was trimmed by 7 bases and V by 5 bases; bases with no gene match: 11. CDR1 SGHNT and CDR2 YENEEA come from the germline V gene. The CDR3 is 15 residues long. CDR3 in amino acids: CASSPRASGSREQYF. CDR3 sequence (DNA): TGTGCCAGCAGCCCTCGGGCTAGCGGGAGTCGGGAGCAGTACTTC.

This chain joins TRBV7-3 and TRBJ1-5; a possible D gene is TRBD1 (5 bases). The V gene lost 3 bases and the J gene lost 5 bases, with 8 bases spanning the gap. Germline CDR1 SGHTA, CDR2 FQGTGA. The CDR3 is 13 amino acids. CDR3 DNA: TGTGCCAGCAGCTTCAGGGATGATCAGCCCCAGCATTTT. It specifies CASSFRDDQPQHF.

Written as DNA, the CDR3 is TGTGCCAGCAGTTTACGGACAGCCTACGAGCAGTACTTC. Its protein is CASSLRTAYEQYF. V and J are TRBV27 and TRBJ2-7; D may be TRBD1 (6 bases). CDR1 is MNHEY and CDR2 is SMNVEV in the germline V gene (reference sequence). The V end lost 2 bases, the J end lost 2 bases, and 7 bases lay between the germline ends. The CDR3 extends over 13 amino acids.

The chain recombines TRBV6-6 with TRBJ1-2; a weak D match, TRBD1 (6 bases). V was trimmed by 0 bases and J by 4 bases, leaving 15 bases between them. Looked up from germline, CDR1 is MNHNY and CDR2 is SVGAGI (reference sequence). The length of the CDR3 is 16 residues. For the CDR3, the DNA is TGTGCCAGCAGTTACTCGACAGGCTACACACCCTATGGCTACACCTTC. Residues: CASSYSTGYTPYGYTF.

V and J are TRBV2 and TRBJ2-5, with 10 bases aligning to TRBD2. Unmatched junction bases numbered 3, after V lost 0 bases and J lost 5 bases. The V gene's germline CDR1 is SNHLY and CDR2 FYNNEI. This CDR3 comprises 15 residues. The CDR3 DNA follows: TGTGCCAGCAGTGAAGCTTTAGCGGGGGGTGAGACCCAGTACTTC. Translating it yields CASSEALAGGETQYF.

The chain employs TRBV28 and TRBJ2-3, with TRBD1 identical over 7 bases. The CDR3 is made up of 15 amino acids. V lost 5 bases to trimming and J lost 2 bases; unmatched junction nucleotides: 7. Germline lookup yields CDR1 MDHEN and CDR2 SYDVKM. CDR3 sequence reads: CASSGTGTATDTQYF. CDR3 sequence (DNA): TGTGCCAGCAGTGGAACCGGGACAGCCACAGATACGCAGTATTTT.

The chain employs TRBV30 and TRBJ1-5; TRBD1 agrees at 8 bases. V was pared by 3 bases and J by 4 bases, with 5 bases of the junction left unmatched. The CDR3 loop spans 14 amino acids. In germline, CDR1 is GTSNPN, CDR2 SVGIG (reference sequence). The CDR3 reads CAWSSDRENQPQHF. The CDR3 DNA sequence: TGTGCCTGGAGCTCGGACAGGGAGAATCAGCCCCAGCATTTT.

This clone has only one observation. The chain has TRBV29-1 and TRBJ1-2; D is perhaps TRBD1 (5 bases). In germline, CDR1 is SQVTM, CDR2 ANQGSEA. The CDR3 covers 16 residues. Trimming shortened V by 4 bases and J by 0 bases, and 18 bases separated the two germline ends. The CDR3 is CSVGGSRDGANYGYTF. The DNA of the CDR3 is TGCAGCGTTGGCGGTTCCAGGGACGGAGCTAACTATGGCTACACCTTC.

This chain links TRBV6-1 with TRBJ1-5; weak D call: TRBD1 (6 bases). Trimming shortened V by 4 bases and J by 16 bases, and 17 bases separated the two germline ends. The CDR3 has 12 residues. The germline CDR1 and CDR2 sequences are MNHNS and SASEGT. CDR3 sequence: CASSVGGRGEHF. The CDR3 bases are TGTGCCAGCAGTGTAGGGGGGCGAGGCGAACATTTT.

The rearrangement uses TRBV18 and TRBJ1-2; TRBD1 agrees at 7 bases. The V gene's germline CDR1 is KGHSH and CDR2 LQKENI. J lost 5 bases, V lost 2 bases, and 5 bases had no gene match. This CDR3 is built from 14 residues. CDR3 coding DNA: TGTGCCAGCTCACCATCTGACAGGGCGTATGGCTACACCTTC. This sequence encodes CASSPSDRAYGYTF.

This clone was observed once. This CDR3 reads CASSGAGFGQPQHF. CDR3 sequence (DNA): TGTGCCAGCAGTGGAGCCGGGTTTGGGCAGCCCCAGCATTTT. This rearrangement joins TRBV2 to TRBJ1-5; no definite D call. V was trimmed by 4 bases and J by 7 bases, leaving 14 bases between them. Germline V gene sequence: CDR1 SNHLY, CDR2 FYNNEI. The CDR3 is made up of 14 amino acids.

The rearrangement uses TRBV4-2 and TRBJ2-5; D might be TRBD2 (6 bases). This CDR3 has 16 amino acids. Per germline, CDR1 LGHNA and CDR2 YNFKEQ. Trimming removed 0 bases at V and 4 bases at J, with 15 bases between. For the CDR3, the DNA is TGTGCCAGCAGCCAAGATGGGGGGTTGGTTAGAGAGACCCAGTACTTC. This encodes CASSQDGGLVRETQYF.

This chain uses TRBV5-1 with TRBJ2-2; D gene ambiguous. This CDR3 spans 14 amino acids. Trimming shortened V by 0 bases and J by 5 bases, and 8 bases separated the two germline ends. Germline V gives CDR1 SGHRS, CDR2 YFSETQ. The CDR3 bases are TGCGCCAGCAGCTTGGATGTCCGGACCGGGGAGCTGTTTTTT. Protein sequence: CASSLDVRTGELFF. Using reference TRBV5-1 and TRBJ2-2 for the parts outside the CDR3, the full variable domain is KAGVTQTPRYLIKTRGQQVTLSCSPISGHRSVSWYQQTPGQGLQFLFEYFSETQRNKGNFPGRFSGRQFSNSRSEMNVSTLELGDSALYLCASSLDVRTGELFFGEGSRLTVL.

The V gene is TRBV2, the J gene TRBJ1-4; D gene unclear. The germline CDR1 and CDR2 sequences are SNHLY and FYNNEI. This CDR3 spans 14 amino acids. Trimming took 6 bases from V and 3 from J, leaving 11 bases between them. The CDR3 loop reads CASSERGSNEKLFF. The CDR3 DNA sequence: TGTGCCAGCAGCGAACGCGGGTCTAATGAAAAACTGTTTTTT.

This rearrangement joins TRBV18 to TRBJ2-7, with TRBD2 as a possible D gene (6 bases). Trimming shortened V by 2 bases and J by 7 bases, and 24 bases separated the two germline ends. Germline loops: CDR1 KGHSH, CDR2 LQKENI. CDR3 length equals 17 residues. CDR3 region: CASSPLEGGRTPREQYF. The CDR3 DNA is TGTGCCAGCTCACCATTGGAGGGCGGAAGAACGCCTAGGGAGCAGTACTTC.

This clone is a singleton in its sample. The chain couples TRBV27 to TRBJ2-1; 8 positions match TRBD1. Per germline, CDR1 MNHEY and CDR2 SMNVEV (reference sequence). The length of the CDR3 is 14 residues. Trimming removed 6 bases from V and 9 bases from J; junction bases left unmatched: 10. CDR3 sequence reads: CASSPSPDRGEQFF. The CDR3 nucleotides read TGTGCCAGCAGCCCTAGCCCCGACAGGGGTGAGCAGTTCTTC.

The chain links TRBV5-1 to TRBJ1-5, with D perhaps matching TRBD1 (5 bases). V lost 5 bases and J lost 4, with 13 bases in between. The CDR3 has 14 residues. Germline CDR1 reads SGHRS; CDR2 reads YFSETQ. In DNA form, the CDR3 reads TGCGCCAGCAGGAGGGACGCAAGTAATCAGCCCCAGCATTTT. Translation gives CASRRDASNQPQHF.

The rearrangement joins TRBV27 to TRBJ2-7; 8 nucleotides align to TRBD2. The J segment lost 2 bases and the V segment lost 1 base, leaving 4 bases of the junction unmatched. Germline lookup yields CDR1 MNHEY and CDR2 SMNVEV (reference sequence). The CDR3 length is 15 residues. In nucleotides, the CDR3 is TGTGCCAGCAGTTTATGGGTTAGCGGGACCTACGAGCAGTACTTC. Encoded protein: CASSLWVSGTYEQYF.

CDR3 protein: CASSYRREVPYNEQFF. In nucleotides, the CDR3 is TGTGCCAGCAGTTATCGGCGGGAGGTCCCCTACAATGAGCAGTTCTTC. The chain recombines TRBV6-8 with TRBJ2-1, with 8 bases that match TRBD2. Per germline, CDR1 MNHGY and CDR2 SAAAGT. Losses at the gene ends were 3 bases for V and 2 bases for J; bases not matched to a gene: 6. The length of the CDR3 is 16 residues.

The J gene is TRBJ1-5, the V gene TRBV29-1; 8 positions agree with TRBD1. This CDR3 contains 18 residues. J was trimmed by 2 bases and V by 4 bases; bases with no gene match: 16. Germline V gene sequence: CDR1 SQVTM, CDR2 ANQGSEA. The CDR3 protein is CSVGGKDREERGNQPQHF. CDR3 sequence (DNA): TGCAGCGTTGGGGGAAAGGACAGGGAAGAGAGGGGCAATCAGCCCCAGCATTTT.

About this clone itself: The identical CDR3 is also encoded by other nucleotide sequences in the sample. The gene calls are TRBV20-1 and TRBJ2-5; D gene unclear. The CDR3 length is 11 residues. CDR1 and CDR2 (germline): DFQATT, SNEGSKA (reference sequence). Trimming left V 3 bases short and J 4 bases short, with 6 bases between. CDR3 region: CSARTGETQYF. The CDR3 nucleotides read TGCAGTGCTAGGACTGGAGAGACCCAGTACTTC.

The chain uses TRBV23-1 and TRBJ2-2; no definite D call. TRBV23-1 is an ORF, and what it does is uncertain. V lost 0 bases, J lost 0 bases, and 14 bases lay in between. The CDR3 contains 18 residues. The CDR3 protein is CASSQSSGTVSNTGELFF. In nucleotides, the CDR3 is TGCGCCAGCAGTCAATCGAGTGGAACTGTCTCGAACACCGGGGAGCTGTTTTTT.

The rearrangement uses TRBV29-1 and TRBJ1-1, with 8 bases lining up with TRBD1. The CDR3 totals 13 residues. The V and J ends lost 8 bases and 1 base, in that order; junction bases with no gene match: 6. Germline V gene sequence: CDR1 SQVTM, CDR2 ANQGSEA. CDR3 in DNA: TGCAGCTCTTGGACAGGGCAGAACACTGAAGCTTTCTTT. It encodes CSSWTGQNTEAFF.

The genes are TRBV19 and TRBJ1-3, with 8 bases fitting TRBD1. Unmatched junction bases numbered 8, after V lost 4 bases and J lost 3 bases. The CDR3 is made up of 16 amino acids. Germline CDR1 LNHDA, CDR2 SQIVND (reference sequence). CDR3 DNA sequence: TGTGCCAGTAGTACCCGGACAGGGTACAGTGGAAACACCATATATTTT. The encoded protein is CASSTRTGYSGNTIYF.

V gene TRBV6-5 combines with J gene TRBJ1-5, with D tentatively TRBD1 (5 bases). The CDR3 has 15 amino acids. Germline V gene data show CDR1 as MNHEY and CDR2 as SVGAGI. The germline V and J ends were trimmed by 9 bases and 1 base, with 16 bases remaining between them. The CDR3 bases are TGTGCCAGTTCGTCTCAGGGATTGAGCAATCAGCCCCAGCATTTT. Translated: CASSSQGLSNQPQHF.